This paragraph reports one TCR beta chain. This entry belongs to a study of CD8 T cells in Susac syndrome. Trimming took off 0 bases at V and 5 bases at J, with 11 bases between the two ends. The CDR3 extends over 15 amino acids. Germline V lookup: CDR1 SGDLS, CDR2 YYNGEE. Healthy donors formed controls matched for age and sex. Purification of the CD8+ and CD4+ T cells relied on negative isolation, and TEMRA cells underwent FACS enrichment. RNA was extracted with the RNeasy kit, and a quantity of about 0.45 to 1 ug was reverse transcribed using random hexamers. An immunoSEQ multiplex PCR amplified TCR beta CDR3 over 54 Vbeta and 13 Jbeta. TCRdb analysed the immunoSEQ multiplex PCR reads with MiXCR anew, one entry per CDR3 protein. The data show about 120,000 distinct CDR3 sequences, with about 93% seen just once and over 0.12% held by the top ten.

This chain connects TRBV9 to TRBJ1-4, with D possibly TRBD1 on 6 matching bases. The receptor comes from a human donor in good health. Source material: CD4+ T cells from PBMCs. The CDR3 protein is CASSVGMQGNEKLFF. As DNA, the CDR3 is TGTGCCAGCAGCGTAGGGATGCAGGGGAATGAAAAACTGTTTTTT.